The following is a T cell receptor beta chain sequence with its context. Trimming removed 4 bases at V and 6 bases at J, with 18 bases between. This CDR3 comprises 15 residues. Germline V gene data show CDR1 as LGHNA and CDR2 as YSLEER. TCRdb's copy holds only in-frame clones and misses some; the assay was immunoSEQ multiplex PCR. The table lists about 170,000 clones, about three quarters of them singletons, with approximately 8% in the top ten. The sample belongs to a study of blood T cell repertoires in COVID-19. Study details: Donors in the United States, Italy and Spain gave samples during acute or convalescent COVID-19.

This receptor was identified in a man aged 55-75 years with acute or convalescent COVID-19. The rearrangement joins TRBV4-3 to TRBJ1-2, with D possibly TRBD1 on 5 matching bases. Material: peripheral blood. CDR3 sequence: CASSLLGGVEDGYTF. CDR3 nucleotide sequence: TGCGCCAGCAGCCTCCTCGGGGGGGTAGAGGATGGCTACACCTTC.